The T cell receptor beta chain described here comes from a study of chemoradiotherapy in HPV16-positive cancers. Study context: Candidate HPV-specific clones and shared TCR motifs came from two HPV16-positive patients.

Repeated repertoire sampling spanned the course of chemoradiotherapy. Using immunoSEQ multiplex PCR, the repertoire was profiled, and TCRdb retains in-frame clones only, with some absent. The sample has more than 9,500 clones; around 80% are singletons. This TCR came from a human donor with HPV-associated anogenital cancer. Sampling was carried out from a patient who underwent chemoradiotherapy.

The CDR3 sequence is CASSATGTLNYGYTF. In DNA, the CDR3 is TGTGCCAGCAGCGCAACCGGGACATTGAACTATGGCTACACCTTC. The genes are TRBV7-9 and TRBJ1-2; D may be TRBD1 (6 bases). In germline, CDR1 is SEHNR, CDR2 FQNEAQ (reference sequence). The CDR3 sequence is 15 residues long. With 5 bases removed from V and 2 bases from J, the gap between germline ends came to 15 bases.